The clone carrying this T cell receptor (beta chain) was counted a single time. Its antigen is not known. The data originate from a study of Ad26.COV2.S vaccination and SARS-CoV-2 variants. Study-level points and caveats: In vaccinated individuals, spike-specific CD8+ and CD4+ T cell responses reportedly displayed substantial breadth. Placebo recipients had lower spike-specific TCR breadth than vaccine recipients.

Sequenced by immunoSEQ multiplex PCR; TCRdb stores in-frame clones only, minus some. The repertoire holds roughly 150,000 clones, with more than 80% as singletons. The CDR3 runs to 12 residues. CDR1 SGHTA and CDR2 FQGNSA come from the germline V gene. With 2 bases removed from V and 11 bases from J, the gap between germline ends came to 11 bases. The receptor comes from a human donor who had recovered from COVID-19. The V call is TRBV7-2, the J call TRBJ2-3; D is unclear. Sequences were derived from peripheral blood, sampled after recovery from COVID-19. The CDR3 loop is CASSLRRVVQYF. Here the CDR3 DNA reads TGTGCCAGCAGCTTACGTAGGGTCGTGCAGTATTTT. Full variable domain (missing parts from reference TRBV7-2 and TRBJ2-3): GAGVSQSPSNKVTEKGKDVELRCDPISGHTALYWYRQSLGQGLEFLIYFQGNSAPDKSGLPSDRFSAERTGGSVSTLTIQRTQQEDSAVYLCASSLRRVVQYFGPGTRLTVL.